Presented here are 7 T cell receptor beta chains from one specimen sequenced in a study of cytomegalovirus exposure and HLA in healthy donors. In the PCR, 60 Vbeta and 13 Jbeta primers were used. Clones were sequenced by immunoSEQ multiplex PCR, and TCRdb holds only the in-frame ones, with some missing. Found here are approximately 170,000 clones, less than 85% of them singletons; the top ten hold around 1.5%. The material sequenced was PBMCs. These receptors all come from a male donor in good health and CMV-seronegative.

This rearrangement joins TRBV9 to TRBJ2-1; D gene ambiguous. The germline CDR1 and CDR2 sequences are SGDLS and YYNGEE. Trimming shortened V by 4 bases and J by 6 bases, and 14 bases separated the two germline ends. CDR3 length equals 14 residues. The CDR3 coding sequence is TGTGCCAGCAGCCCTAGAGCACTGTTCAATGAGCAGTTCTTC. Amino acid sequence: CASSPRALFNEQFF. The variable domain in full, with the rest retrieved from reference TRBV9 and TRBJ2-1, is DSGVTQTPKHLITATGQRVTLRCSPRSGDLSVYWYQQSLDQGLQFLIQYYNGEERAKGNILERFSAQQFPDLHSELNLSSLELGDSALYFCASSPRALFNEQFFGPGTRLTVL.

V gene TRBV7-6 combines with J gene TRBJ1-2; weak D call: TRBD1 (6 bases). Trimming left V 5 bases short and J 4 bases short, with 17 bases between. CDR1 is SGHVS and CDR2 is FNYEAQ in the germline V gene. The CDR3 has 15 amino acids. CDR3 nucleotides: TGTGCCAGCAGCCCGCGTGCGGGGGCGAGCTATGGCTACACCTTC. Its protein product is CASSPRAGASYGYTF. The variable domain in full, with the rest retrieved from reference TRBV7-6 and TRBJ1-2, is GAGVSQSPRYKVTKRGQDVALRCDPISGHVSLYWYRQALGQGPEFLTYFNYEAQQDKSGLPNDRFSAERPEGSISTLTIQRTEQRDSAMYRCASSPRAGASYGYTFGSGTRLTVV.

This clone was seen a single time. The gene calls are TRBV29-1 and TRBJ2-6; TRBD2 is a possible D gene (5 bases). Germline V CDR1 and CDR2: SQVTM, ANQGSEA. V was pared by 4 bases and J by 0 bases, with 16 bases between. The CDR3 totals 17 residues. The CDR3 DNA sequence: TGCAGCGTTGTTTTCCGGGATGCCCCCTCTGGGGCCAACGTCCTGACTTTC. This codes for CSVVFRDAPSGANVLTF.

The chain combines TRBV11-2 with TRBJ2-7; D gene ambiguous. Per the germline V gene, CDR1 is SGHAT and CDR2 is FQNNGV. Trimming cost V 8 bases and J 4 bases, with 12 bases left between them. The CDR3 consists of 12 residues. The CDR3 DNA follows: TGTGCCAGCCGAGGCTCCCAATACGAGCAGTACTTC. Encoded protein: CASRGSQYEQYF.

The chain uses TRBV14 and TRBJ2-1; 9 positions match TRBD2. Germline CDR1 SGHDN, CDR2 FVKESK. This CDR3 is built from 15 residues. Trimming took 4 bases from V and 7 from J; bases not matched to a gene: 8. The CDR3 DNA follows: TGTGCCAGCAGCCTAATAGCGGGAGCGAAGAATGAGCAGTTCTTC. It codes for CASSLIAGAKNEQFF.

This clone was recorded only once. The J gene is TRBJ1-2, the V gene TRBV2, with D tentatively TRBD1 (6 bases). This CDR3 contains 14 residues. The V end was cut by 5 bases, the J end by 4 bases, with 14 bases between. Per germline, CDR1 SNHLY and CDR2 FYNNEI. CDR3 in amino acids: CASSLTGNLYGYTF. The DNA of the CDR3 is TGTGCCAGCAGTCTTACAGGGAACCTCTATGGCTACACCTTC. The full variable domain, rest sourced from reference TRBV2 and TRBJ1-2, is EPEVTQTPSHQVTQMGQEVILRCVPISNHLYFYWYRQILGQKVEFLVSFYNNEISEKSEIFDDQFSVERPDGSNFTLKIRSTKLEDSAMYFCASSLTGNLYGYTFGSGTRLTVV.

The rearrangement links TRBV2 to TRBJ2-3; 9 nucleotides align to TRBD2. Trimming at V came to 6 bases and at J to 8 bases, leaving 15 bases not matched to a gene. Germline lookup yields CDR1 SNHLY and CDR2 FYNNEI. This CDR3 contains 16 residues. The CDR3 sequence: CASSETSGGIVGTQYF. In DNA form, the CDR3 reads TGTGCCAGCAGCGAGACTAGCGGAGGAATTGTCGGTACGCAGTATTTT.